This T cell receptor (beta chain) comes out of a study of glioma-infiltrating T cells after dendritic cell vaccination. Study in general: Patients received autologous tumor lysate-pulsed dendritic cell vaccination between the early 2000s and the early 2010s.

The PCR used 60 V beta and 13 J beta primers. The protocol was immunoSEQ multiplex PCR, while the TCRdb copy is restricted to in-frame clones and leaves out a portion. The sample holds more than 45,000 clones, about four fifths seen once. Noted time point: after dendritic cell vaccination, including at tumor progression/relapse. The TCR comes from a human donor with glioblastoma. The sample here was blood, taken after dendritic cell vaccination.

CDR3 loop: CASSQDLRTGTGGGNSPLHF. DNA for the CDR3: TGTGCCAGCAGCCAAGATCTTCGGACAGGGACAGGGGGCGGTAATTCACCCCTCCACTTT. This chain joins TRBV4-2 and TRBJ1-6, with 12 bases matching TRBD1. The V gene end was trimmed by 0 bases and the J gene end by 6 bases; junction bases not matched to a gene: 12. CDR1 is LGHNA and CDR2 is YNFKEQ in the germline V gene. The CDR3 is made up of 20 amino acids.